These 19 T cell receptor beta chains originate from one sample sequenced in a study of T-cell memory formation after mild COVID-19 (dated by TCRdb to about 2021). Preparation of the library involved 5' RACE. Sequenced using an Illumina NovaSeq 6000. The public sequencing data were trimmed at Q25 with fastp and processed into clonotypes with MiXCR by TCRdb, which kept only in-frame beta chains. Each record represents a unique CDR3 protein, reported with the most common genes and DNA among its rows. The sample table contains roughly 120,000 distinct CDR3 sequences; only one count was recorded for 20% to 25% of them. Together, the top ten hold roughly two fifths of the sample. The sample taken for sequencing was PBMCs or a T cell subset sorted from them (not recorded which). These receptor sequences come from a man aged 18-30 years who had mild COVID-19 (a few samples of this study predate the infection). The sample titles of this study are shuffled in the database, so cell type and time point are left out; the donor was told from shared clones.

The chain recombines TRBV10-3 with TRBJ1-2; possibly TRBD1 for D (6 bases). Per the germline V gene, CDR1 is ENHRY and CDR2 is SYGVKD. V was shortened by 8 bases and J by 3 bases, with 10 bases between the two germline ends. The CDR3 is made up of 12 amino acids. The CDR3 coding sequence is TGTGCCATCGCCAGGGGTGACTATGGCTACACCTTC. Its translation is CAIARGDYGYTF.

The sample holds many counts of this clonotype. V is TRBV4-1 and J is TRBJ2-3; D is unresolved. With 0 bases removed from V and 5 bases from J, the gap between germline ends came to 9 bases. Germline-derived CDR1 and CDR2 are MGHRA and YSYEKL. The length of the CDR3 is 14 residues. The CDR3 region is CASSQDSREDTQYF. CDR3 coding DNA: TGCGCCAGCAGCCAAGATAGCCGAGAAGATACGCAGTATTTT.

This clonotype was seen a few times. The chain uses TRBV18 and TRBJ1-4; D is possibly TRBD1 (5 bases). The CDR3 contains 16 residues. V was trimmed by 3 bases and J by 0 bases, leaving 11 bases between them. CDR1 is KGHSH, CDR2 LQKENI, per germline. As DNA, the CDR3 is TGTGCCAGCTCACCTGTGACAGCCGCAACTAATGAAAAACTGTTTTTT. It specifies CASSPVTAATNEKLFF.

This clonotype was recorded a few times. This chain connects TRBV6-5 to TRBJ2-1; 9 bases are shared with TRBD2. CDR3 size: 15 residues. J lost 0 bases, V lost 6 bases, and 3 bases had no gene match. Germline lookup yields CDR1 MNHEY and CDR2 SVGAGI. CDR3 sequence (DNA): TGTGCCAGCAGGCTAGCGGGGAGCTCCTACAATGAGCAGTTCTTC. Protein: CASRLAGSSYNEQFF.

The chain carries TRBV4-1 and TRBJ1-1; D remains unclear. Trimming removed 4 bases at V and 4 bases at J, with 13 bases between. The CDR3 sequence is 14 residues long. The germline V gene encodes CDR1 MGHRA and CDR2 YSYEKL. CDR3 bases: TGCGCCAGCAGCCGGTCTGGGGTCTCCACTGAAGCTTTCTTT. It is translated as CASSRSGVSTEAFF.

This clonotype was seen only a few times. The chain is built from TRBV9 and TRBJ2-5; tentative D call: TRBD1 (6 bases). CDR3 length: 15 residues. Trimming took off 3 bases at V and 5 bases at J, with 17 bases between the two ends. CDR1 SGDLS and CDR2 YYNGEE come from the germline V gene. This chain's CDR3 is CASSGRGWGHETQYF. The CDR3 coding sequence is TGTGCCAGCAGCGGCAGGGGATGGGGGCACGAGACCCAGTACTTC.

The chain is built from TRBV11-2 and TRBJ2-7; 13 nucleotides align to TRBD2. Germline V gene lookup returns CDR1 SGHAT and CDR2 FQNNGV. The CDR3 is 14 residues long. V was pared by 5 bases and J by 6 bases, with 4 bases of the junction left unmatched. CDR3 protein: CASSAGLAGSEQYF. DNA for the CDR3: TGTGCCAGCAGCGCGGGACTAGCGGGATCCGAGCAGTACTTC.

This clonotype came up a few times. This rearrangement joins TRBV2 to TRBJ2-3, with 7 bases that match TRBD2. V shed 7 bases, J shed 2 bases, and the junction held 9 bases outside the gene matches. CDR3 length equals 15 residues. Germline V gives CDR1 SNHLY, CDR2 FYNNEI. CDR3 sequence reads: CASTRGEGYTDTQYF. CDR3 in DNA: TGTGCCAGCACTCGAGGGGAGGGATACACAGATACGCAGTATTTT.

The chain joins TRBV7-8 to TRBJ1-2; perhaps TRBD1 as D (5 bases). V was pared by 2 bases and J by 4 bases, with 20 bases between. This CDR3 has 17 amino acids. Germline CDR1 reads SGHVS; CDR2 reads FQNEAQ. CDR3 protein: CASSLRSAGTGRYGYTF. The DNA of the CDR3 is TGTGCCAGCAGCTTACGATCGGCAGGGACGGGACGCTATGGCTACACCTTC.

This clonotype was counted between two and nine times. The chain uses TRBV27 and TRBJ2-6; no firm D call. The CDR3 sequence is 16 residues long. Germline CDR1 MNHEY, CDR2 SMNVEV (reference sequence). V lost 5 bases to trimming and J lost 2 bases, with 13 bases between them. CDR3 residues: CASSRLDRAGANVLTF. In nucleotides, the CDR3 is TGTGCCAGCAGTCGCTTGGACCGAGCTGGGGCCAACGTCCTGACTTTC.

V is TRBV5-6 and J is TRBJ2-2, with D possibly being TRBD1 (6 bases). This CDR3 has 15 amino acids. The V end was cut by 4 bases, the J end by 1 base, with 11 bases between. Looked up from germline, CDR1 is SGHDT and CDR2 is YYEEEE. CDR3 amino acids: CASSGGPVNTGELFF. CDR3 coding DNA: TGTGCCAGCAGCGGGGGCCCAGTGAACACCGGGGAGCTGTTTTTT.

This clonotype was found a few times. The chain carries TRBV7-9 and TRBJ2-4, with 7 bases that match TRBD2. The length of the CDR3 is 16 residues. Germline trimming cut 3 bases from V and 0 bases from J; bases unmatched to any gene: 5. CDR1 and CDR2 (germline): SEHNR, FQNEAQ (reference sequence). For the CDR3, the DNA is TGTGCCAGCAGCTTGTCTAGCGGAGTAGCCAAAAACATTCAGTACTTC. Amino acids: CASSLSSGVAKNIQYF.

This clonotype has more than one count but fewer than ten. CDR3 loop: CASSTRQQETQYF. CDR3 in DNA: TGTGCCAGCAGCACCCGACAGCAAGAGACCCAGTACTTC. J is TRBJ2-5 and V is TRBV9; D perhaps matches TRBD1 (5 bases). The V end lost 4 bases, the J end lost 2 bases, and 9 bases lay between the germline ends. This CDR3 is built from 13 residues. Germline V lookup: CDR1 SGDLS, CDR2 YYNGEE.

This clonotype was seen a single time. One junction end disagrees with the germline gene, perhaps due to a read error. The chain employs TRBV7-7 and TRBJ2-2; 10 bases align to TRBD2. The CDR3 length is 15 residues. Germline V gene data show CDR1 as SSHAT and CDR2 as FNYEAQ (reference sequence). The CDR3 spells CASSPTSGGAGELFF. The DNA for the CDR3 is TGTGCTAGCAGCCCAACGAGCGGGGGGGCCGGGGAGCTGTTTTTT.

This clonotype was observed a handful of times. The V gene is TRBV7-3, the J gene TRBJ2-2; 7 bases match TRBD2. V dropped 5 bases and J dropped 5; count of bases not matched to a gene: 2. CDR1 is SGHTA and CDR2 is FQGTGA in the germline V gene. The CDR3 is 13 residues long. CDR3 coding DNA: TGTGCCAGCAGCGACGGGGGGACCGGGGAGCTGTTTTTT. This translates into CASSDGGTGELFF.

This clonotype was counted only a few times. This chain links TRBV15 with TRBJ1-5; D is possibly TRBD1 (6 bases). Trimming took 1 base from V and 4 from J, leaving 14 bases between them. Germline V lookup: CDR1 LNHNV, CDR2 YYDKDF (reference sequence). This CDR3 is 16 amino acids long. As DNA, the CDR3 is TGTGCCACCAGCAGAGTCGGGGGCGCTAGGAATCAGCCCCAGCATTTT. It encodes CATSRVGGARNQPQHF.

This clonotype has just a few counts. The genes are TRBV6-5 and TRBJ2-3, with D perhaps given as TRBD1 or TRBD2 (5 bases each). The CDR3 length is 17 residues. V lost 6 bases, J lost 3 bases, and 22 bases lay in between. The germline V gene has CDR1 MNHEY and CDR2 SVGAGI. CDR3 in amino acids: CASSQLITGPDTDTQYF. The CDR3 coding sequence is TGTGCCAGCAGCCAACTGATTACGGGGCCCGATACAGATACGCAGTATTTT.

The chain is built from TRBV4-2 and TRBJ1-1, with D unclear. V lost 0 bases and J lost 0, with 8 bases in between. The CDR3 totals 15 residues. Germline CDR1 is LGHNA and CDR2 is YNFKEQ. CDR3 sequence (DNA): TGTGCCAGCAGCCAAGATTGGGGAATGAACACTGAAGCTTTCTTT. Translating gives CASSQDWGMNTEAFF.

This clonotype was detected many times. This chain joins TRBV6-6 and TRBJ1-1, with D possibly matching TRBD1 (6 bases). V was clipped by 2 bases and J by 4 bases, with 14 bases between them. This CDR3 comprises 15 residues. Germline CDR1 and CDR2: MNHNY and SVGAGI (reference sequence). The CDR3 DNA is TGTGCCAGCAGTTACCTCTCCGCAGGGGCCACTGAAGCTTTCTTT. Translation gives CASSYLSAGATEAFF.